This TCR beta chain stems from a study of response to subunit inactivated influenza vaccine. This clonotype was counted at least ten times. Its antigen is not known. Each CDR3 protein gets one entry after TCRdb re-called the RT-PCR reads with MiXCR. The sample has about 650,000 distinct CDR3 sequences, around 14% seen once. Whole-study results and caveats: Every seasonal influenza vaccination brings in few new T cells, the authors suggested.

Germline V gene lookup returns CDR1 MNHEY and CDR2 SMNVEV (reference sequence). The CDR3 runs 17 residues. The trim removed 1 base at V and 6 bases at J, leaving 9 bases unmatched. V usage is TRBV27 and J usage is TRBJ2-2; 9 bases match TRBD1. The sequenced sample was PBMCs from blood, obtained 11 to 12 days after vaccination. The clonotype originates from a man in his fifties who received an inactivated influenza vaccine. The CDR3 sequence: CASSLFNPGQGSGELFF. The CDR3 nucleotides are TGTGCCAGCAGTTTATTTAACCCGGGACAGGGATCCGGGGAGCTGTTTTTT.